A single TCR beta chain is shown here with its context. The antigen is not known. This sample is part of a study of cytomegalovirus exposure and HLA in healthy donors. Germline trimming cut 8 bases from V and 5 bases from J; bases unmatched to any gene: 9. This CDR3 spans 15 amino acids. Germline-derived CDR1 and CDR2 are SGHVS and FNYEAQ. Broader study findings: A later analysis by the authors found several of the most significant clusters apparently linked to common viral pathogens.

The study ran its PCR with 60 Vbeta and 13 Jbeta primers. Produced via immunoSEQ multiplex PCR; TCRdb's table is partial and in-frame only. The sample shows about 160,000 clones, around nine tenths of them seen only once. The genes are TRBV7-6 and TRBJ1-1; 12 nucleotides agree with TRBD1. This clonotype was obtained from a woman aged 25 to 45 in good health and CMV-seronegative. The sequenced sample was PBMCs. The CDR3 sequence is CASRPRDRGHTEAFF. CDR3 in DNA: TGTGCCAGCCGACCCCGGGACAGGGGGCATACTGAAGCTTTCTTT. The full variable domain, rest sourced from reference TRBV7-6 and TRBJ1-1, is GAGVSQSPRYKVTKRGQDVALRCDPISGHVSLYWYRQALGQGPEFLTYFNYEAQQDKSGLPNDRFSAERPEGSISTLTIQRTEQRDSAMYRCASRPRDRGHTEAFFGQGTRLTVV.